This entry concerns a single TCR beta chain. This clone was found a few times. What antigen it recognizes has not been identified. Within one base of it there is no much larger clone, and no base qualities were kept. Using the deep immunoSEQ assay, TCR CDR3 regions were amplified from genomic DNA by multiplex PCR. For each cell subset, the extracted genomic DNA was distributed evenly across all wells of several immunoSEQ 96-well plates, and each plate served as one replicate. For sorted subsets, approximately 210 ng of genomic DNA, equivalent to around 31,000 T cell genomes, went into each replicate PCR. The purified libraries were quantified using a Qubit 3.0 fluorometer, sized with a Bioanalyzer 2100, and then quantified again using the KAPA Library Quantification kit. Every immunoSEQ 96-well plate was sequenced on a separate single-read 150-cycle Illumina NextSeq 550 flow cell. Concerning the study's data processing: The immunoSEQ output contained only junctional sequences without quality scores, so filtering could not match that applied to full-length reads. To assign V/J genes and CDR3, sequences were annotated against IMGT germline references using PyIR, a Python wrapper for IgBLAST v1.9. Reads were removed for weak V/J assignments (E-value above 1e-6), missing CDR3, stop codons, out-of-frame junctions, or ambiguous translated residues. V3J clonotypes were defined as sequences sharing an identical inferred V gene, J gene, and CDR3 amino acid sequence. Percentage overlap between repertoires was calculated by dividing the number of shared unique clonotypes by the size of the smaller repertoire. RTK rarefaction, the Chao1 estimator, and Recon v2.1 estimates of unobserved clonotypes were used to assess repertoire richness. Generation probabilities for all TCRbeta clonotypes obtained by the gDNA method from a few donors were computed using OLGA. This is the immuneACCESS table as TCRdb keeps it, with only in-frame sequences that have V and J called. A part of the clones is gone; compared with another copy, unresolved V genes explain less than half, and the rest is unexplained. The V and J calls and clone size are taken from that table; D and trimming were inferred from the DNA. The sample has approximately 720,000 clones on record, 72% of them singletons. The top ten clonotypes cover approximately 1.8% of the sample.

Including the terminal cysteine and phenylalanine, the CDR3 comprises 17 residues. The entry retains the CDR3 DNA only, 51 bases that are in frame from base 1. Trimming leaves V shorter by 6 bases and J shorter by 7 bases, with the junction holding 20 bases beyond the gene matches. CDR1 and CDR2 are drawn from the germline V gene (reference sequence): LNHDA, SQIVND. The data were taken from a study of shared clonotypes between healthy human individuals (TCRdb year 2020). Study-wide context: The cohort comprised two women and three men aged 18 to 49 years. For each donor, three plates each were used for CD4 naive and CD4 memory, two plates were used for CD8 naive, and one plate was used for CD8 memory. To estimate repertoire size and how much clonotypes are shared between individuals, the study performed deep sequencing of blood TCR repertoires from a few healthy adults. To increase sequencing depth and limit assay-specific biases, different laboratories used diverse techniques to prepare libraries and sequence TCR repertoires. Between about 0.85 and 9.5 billion PBMCs per donor were obtained by leukapheresis.

Points the paper makes about the study in general: Higher generation probabilities were observed for clonotypes shared by all four sorted-subset donors than for non-shared clonotypes. Sampling was restricted to blood, and TCR repertoires in tissue are likely to differ from TCR repertoires in blood. Even with the large sequencing depth, rarefaction of the sorted-subset datasets indicated that sequencing was incomplete. The small number of donors limited the genetic and exposure-history diversity represented. Approximately 5% of naive CD4, roughly 3.6% of naive CD8, approximately 2.2% of memory CD4, and about 0.4% of memory CD8 clonotypes were shared across a few donors. Pairwise subsampling indicated that sequencing depth was expected to affect the degree of clonotype sharing among donors. Estimated clonotype richness was generally larger for naive than for memory subsets.

Donors were healthy HIV-negative adults with no recently reported acute infections or vaccinations. Every donor was a Caucasian adult residing in Nashville, Tennessee, USA. CD4+ T cells were enriched by magnetic negative selection; naive cells were then positively selected on CD45RA, and the negative fraction formed the memory subset. Blood was obtained by leukapheresis, after which PBMCs were separated by Ficoll-Histopaque density gradient centrifugation and cryopreserved in liquid nitrogen vapor phase. Purity and quantity of every magnetically sorted T cell population were checked by analytical flow cytometry. Each sorted fraction had its genomic DNA isolated and then quantified by UV absorbance on a Nanodrop 2000c.

The sequence is built from TRBV19 and TRBJ1-2, and 7 junctional nucleotides match TRBD1. This clonotype was obtained from a woman younger than 45 in good health. The sequencing sample was made of memory CD4+ T cells sorted from blood. This sample's cell subset or site label indicates: CD45RA-negative fraction. The CDR3 corresponds to CASSPSLTGSWISGYTF. The DNA is TGTGCCAGTAGCCCCAGTTTGACAGGGAGTTGGATTTCTGGCTACACCTTC.